The 23 T cell receptor beta chains in this list originate from one sample, sequenced in a study of shared clonotypes between healthy human individuals. Measured with immunoSEQ multiplex PCR; TCRdb has only the in-frame clones, and not every one. In the table there are about 2.4 million clones, 90% to 95% of which are singletons. The sample consisted of naive CD4+ T cells sorted from blood. This sample's subset: CD45RA+ positively selected. These receptor sequences come from a young man in good health.

This sequence joins TRBV6-1 and TRBJ2-1; 9 positions agree with TRBD1. Per germline, CDR1 MNHNS and CDR2 SASEGT. The J segment lost 4 bases and the V segment lost 10 bases, leaving 11 bases of the junction unmatched. This CDR3 comprises 15 residues. The CDR3 DNA reads TGTGCCACCCGCCTCAGGGACAGGGAATACAATGAGCAGTTCTTC. As protein: CATRLRDREYNEQFF.

J is TRBJ2-1 and V is TRBV28; D unresolved. Germline assignment: CDR1 MDHEN and CDR2 SYDVKM. This CDR3 has 13 amino acids. V lost 7 bases and J lost 0, with 7 bases in between. The CDR3 sequence is CASTGNSYNEQFF. The CDR3 region has the DNA TGTGCCAGCACAGGAAACTCCTACAATGAGCAGTTCTTC.

Regarding this clone: Distinct nucleotide sequences in the sample also encode this CDR3. This chain connects TRBV4-3 to TRBJ2-1, with 13 bases matching TRBD2. The CDR3 consists of 19 residues. Losses at the gene ends were 6 bases for V and 7 bases for J; bases not matched to a gene: 18. In germline, CDR1 is LGHNA, CDR2 YSLEER. The CDR3 region is CASSRTGDGLAGVRNEQFF. CDR3 nucleotides: TGCGCCAGCAGTCGGACAGGAGATGGACTAGCGGGAGTTCGGAATGAGCAGTTCTTC.

The V gene is TRBV9, the J gene TRBJ1-2, with D perhaps TRBD1 (5 bases). V was shortened by 0 bases and J by 4 bases, with 16 bases between the two germline ends. Germline CDR1 and CDR2: SGDLS and YYNGEE. The CDR3 contains 16 residues. The CDR3 coding sequence is TGTGCCAGCAGCGTAGAGGCAGGGTTAAATCCCTATGGCTACACCTTC. It is translated as CASSVEAGLNPYGYTF.

The V gene is TRBV7-2, the J gene TRBJ2-1; 13 positions agree with TRBD2. J gave up 6 bases and V 3 bases, and 5 bases lay outside the gene matches. CDR3 length equals 16 residues. Germline lookup yields CDR1 SGHTA and CDR2 FQGNSA. This chain's CDR3 is CASSFGLAGAVNEQFF. In DNA, the CDR3 is TGTGCCAGCAGCTTCGGACTAGCGGGAGCGGTCAATGAGCAGTTCTTC.

The chain employs TRBV5-1 and TRBJ1-3; possibly TRBD1 for D (5 bases). Germline V CDR1 and CDR2: SGHRS, YFSETQ. CDR3 size: 15 residues. The V end was cut by 4 bases, the J end by 0 bases, with 11 bases between. CDR3 DNA sequence: TGCGCCAGCAGCGCCGTGGGGGACTCTGGAAACACCATATATTTT. Protein sequence: CASSAVGDSGNTIYF.

The chain combines TRBV5-1 with TRBJ2-6; D might be TRBD1 (5 bases). V lost 1 base, J lost 4 bases, and 12 bases lay in between. The CDR3 covers 16 residues. From germline, CDR1 is SGHRS and CDR2 YFSETQ. This CDR3 is CASSLTGSTGANVLTF. CDR3 nucleotide sequence: TGCGCCAGCAGCTTGACAGGCTCAACCGGGGCCAACGTCCTGACTTTC. Variable domain in full (rest from reference TRBV5-1 and TRBJ2-6): KAGVTQTPRYLIKTRGQQVTLSCSPISGHRSVSWYQQTPGQGLQFLFEYFSETQRNKGNFPGRFSGRQFSNSRSEMNVSTLELGDSALYLCASSLTGSTGANVLTFGAGSRLTVL.

The chain uses TRBV15 and TRBJ2-3; D call uncertain. CDR3 length: 14 amino acids. V shed 0 bases and J shed 3 bases, with 7 bases lying between them. Germline CDR1 is LNHNV and CDR2 is YYDKDF (reference sequence). This chain's CDR3 is CATSRDPETDTQYF. The CDR3 DNA sequence: TGTGCCACCAGCAGAGATCCGGAGACAGATACGCAGTATTTT.

The chain is built from TRBV2 and TRBJ2-1, with 9 bases identical to TRBD1. V trimming: 2 bases; J trimming: 0 bases; junction bases outside the gene matches: 2. Looked up from germline, CDR1 is SNHLY and CDR2 is FYNNEI. This CDR3 comprises 16 residues. CDR3 DNA sequence: TGTGCCAGCAGTGAACTACAGGGGGCCTCCTACAATGAGCAGTTCTTC. Encoded protein: CASSELQGASYNEQFF.

The chain is built from TRBV5-1 and TRBJ2-7, with TRBD1 matching 9 bases. CDR1 and CDR2 from the germline V gene are SGHRS and YFSETQ. The CDR3 spans 14 residues. With V trimmed by 0 bases and J by 6 bases, 4 bases remained unmatched. The CDR3 DNA is TGCGCCAGCAGCTTGGTGGGGACAGGGCTCGAGCAGTACTTC. Its protein product is CASSLVGTGLEQYF.

This rearrangement joins TRBV7-2 to TRBJ2-7; D is perhaps TRBD1 (6 bases). Germline loops: CDR1 SGHTA, CDR2 FQGNSA. The CDR3 is 17 residues long. Trimming cost V 2 bases and J 3 bases, with 20 bases left between them. The CDR3 loop reads CASSLWVTGNSHYEQYF. The CDR3 DNA is TGTGCCAGCAGCTTATGGGTTACAGGGAACAGCCACTACGAGCAGTACTTC.

The V call is TRBV15, the J call TRBJ2-2, with D uncertain. The CDR3 runs to 14 residues. V was cut by 0 bases and J by 4 bases, with 6 bases left in between. Germline CDR1 is LNHNV and CDR2 is YYDKDF (reference sequence). CDR3 residues: CATSRDGPTGELFF. The CDR3 bases are TGTGCCACCAGCAGAGATGGACCCACCGGGGAGCTGTTTTTT.

The chain links TRBV27 to TRBJ1-1; weak D call: TRBD1 (5 bases). The CDR3 has 15 residues. Trimming removed 8 bases at V and 0 bases at J, with 16 bases between. The germline gives CDR1 MNHEY, CDR2 SMNVEV (reference sequence). CDR3: CASQGRHAMNTEAFF. DNA of the CDR3: TGTGCCAGCCAGGGTCGACATGCTATGAACACTGAAGCTTTCTTT.

V gene TRBV5-1 combines with J gene TRBJ2-3, with TRBD2 identical over 11 bases. V lost 4 bases to trimming and J lost 5 bases; unmatched junction nucleotides: 9. The germline V gene has CDR1 SGHRS and CDR2 YFSETQ. The CDR3 has 16 residues. The CDR3 DNA sequence: TGCGCCAGCAGCCCGATAGCGGGAGGGCAATTAGATACGCAGTATTTT. It codes for CASSPIAGGQLDTQYF.

The CDR3 region is CASSPSGTGERAYEQYF. In DNA, the CDR3 is TGTGCCAGCAGTCCCTCCGGGACAGGGGAAAGGGCCTACGAGCAGTACTTC. The V and J genes are TRBV28 and TRBJ2-7, with TRBD1 matching over 10 bases. CDR3 size: 17 residues. Looked up from germline, CDR1 is MDHEN and CDR2 is SYDVKM. Trimming cost V 5 bases and J 2 bases; bases outside gene matches: 12. Full variable domain (rest looked up from reference TRBV28 and TRBJ2-7): DVKVTQSSRYLVKRTGEKVFLECVQDMDHENMFWYRQDPGLGLRLIYFSYDVKMKEKGDIPEGYSVSREKKERFSLILESASTNQTSMYLCASSPSGTGERAYEQYFGPGTRLTVT.

This clone was found a few times. Other DNA sequences in this sample translate to the same CDR3. The chain recombines TRBV6-5 with TRBJ2-7, with 11 bases aligning to TRBD2. Looked up from germline, CDR1 is MNHEY and CDR2 is SVGAGI. The V gene end was trimmed by 0 bases and the J gene end by 3 bases; junction bases not matched to a gene: 1. The CDR3 covers 15 residues. The CDR3 bases are TGTGCCAGCAGTTACTCAGGGACTAGCGGCTACGAGCAGTACTTC. Translation gives CASSYSGTSGYEQYF.

This chain joins TRBV6-6 and TRBJ1-1, with TRBD1 identical over 8 bases. The CDR3 covers 16 residues. Germline trimming cut 4 bases from V and 3 bases from J; bases unmatched to any gene: 10. Germline lookup yields CDR1 MNHNY and CDR2 SVGAGI (reference sequence). For the CDR3, the DNA is TGTGCCAGCAGTTTCGGGGACAGGAAGGGGGACACTGAAGCTTTCTTT. It is translated as CASSFGDRKGDTEAFF.

This clone was seen once. The chain has TRBV11-2 and TRBJ1-4, with D uncertain. This CDR3 has 15 residues. The germline V gene encodes CDR1 SGHAT and CDR2 FQNNGV. V was shortened by 5 bases and J by 0 bases, with 10 bases between the two germline ends. Here the CDR3 DNA reads TGTGCCAGCAGCCCCCAGCCTGCAACTAATGAAAAACTGTTTTTT. This gives the protein CASSPQPATNEKLFF.

The chain employs TRBV5-1 and TRBJ1-1; tentatively, D is TRBD1 (6 bases). This CDR3 region has 17 residues. Trimming took 5 bases from V and 0 from J, leaving 20 bases between them. Germline lookup yields CDR1 SGHRS and CDR2 YFSETQ. The CDR3 DNA sequence: TGCGCCAGCAGACCGCCCGGCAGGGGAATTATGAACACTGAAGCTTTCTTT. Its translation: CASRPPGRGIMNTEAFF. Full variable domain (missing parts from reference TRBV5-1 and TRBJ1-1): KAGVTQTPRYLIKTRGQQVTLSCSPISGHRSVSWYQQTPGQGLQFLFEYFSETQRNKGNFPGRFSGRQFSNSRSEMNVSTLELGDSALYLCASRPPGRGIMNTEAFFGQGTRLTVV.

This clone was observed a few times. This chain joins TRBV11-2 and TRBJ1-5; 9 positions match TRBD1. The CDR3 loop spans 14 amino acids. Germline V CDR1 and CDR2: SGHAT, FQNNGV. After removal of 4 bases from V and 4 bases from J, the junction contained 2 bases not matched to a gene. CDR3 residues: CASSSGTGNQPQHF. The CDR3 region has the DNA TGTGCCAGCAGCTCCGGGACAGGGAATCAGCCCCAGCATTTT.

V and J are TRBV29-1 and TRBJ2-2, with D possibly being TRBD2 (5 bases). Trimming removed 5 bases at V and 0 bases at J, with 16 bases between. Per the germline V gene, CDR1 is SQVTM and CDR2 is ANQGSEA. CDR3 length: 16 residues. In DNA form, the CDR3 reads TGCAGCGTTCGGGCGCCGGGAAATGCGAACACCGGGGAGCTGTTTTTT. Amino acids: CSVRAPGNANTGELFF.

The genes are TRBV27 and TRBJ2-7; TRBD2 matches 9 bases. CDR3 length: 13 amino acids. V dropped 8 bases and J dropped 7; count of bases not matched to a gene: 9. The germline gives CDR1 MNHEY, CDR2 SMNVEV (reference sequence). The CDR3 region has the DNA TGTGCCAGCCGGTTTAGCGGGAGAGGTGAGCAGTACTTC. Its translation: CASRFSGRGEQYF.

The rearrangement uses TRBV2 and TRBJ2-4; 7 nucleotides agree with TRBD1. V was clipped by 8 bases and J by 0 bases; unmatched bases: 13. The CDR3 has 17 residues. Germline CDR1 and CDR2: SNHLY and FYNNEI. CDR3 sequence (DNA): TGTGCCAGCGCAAGCGGACAGGCTTACCTAGCCAAAAACATTCAGTACTTC. Translation: CASASGQAYLAKNIQYF. Supplemented by reference TRBV2 and TRBJ2-4, the full variable domain reads EPEVTQTPSHQVTQMGQEVILRCVPISNHLYFYWYRQILGQKVEFLVSFYNNEISEKSEIFDDQFSVERPDGSNFTLKIRSTKLEDSAMYFCASASGQAYLAKNIQYFGAGTRLSVL.